Each of the 8 T cell receptor beta chains below was sequenced from the same sample in a study of T cell responses to AZD1222 COVID-19 vaccine. Repertoires were generated with immunoSEQ multiplex PCR, while TCRdb's copy carries only in-frame clones and drops some. The table includes about 85,000 clones, roughly 90% detected once. The sequencing used peripheral blood, collected on day 0 of AZD1222 vaccination. Source of these receptors: an adult in good health.

The chain uses TRBV3-1 (or the pseudogene TRBV3-2) and TRBJ2-1; possible D gene TRBD2, 5 bases. Trimming pared 0 bases from V and 10 bases from J, leaving 16 bases between. The CDR3 totals 15 residues. CDR1 and CDR2 (germline): LGHDT, YNNKEL (reference sequence). The CDR3 sequence: CASSQDLGLGREQFF. The CDR3 DNA follows: TGTGCCAGCAGCCAAGATTTAGGGTTAGGGAGAGAGCAGTTCTTC.

A few counts support this clone. V is TRBV5-1 and J is TRBJ1-1, with 8 positions matching TRBD1. V lost 3 bases to trimming and J lost 0 bases; unmatched junction nucleotides: 7. This CDR3 spans 16 amino acids. Germline V gives CDR1 SGHRS, CDR2 YFSETQ. CDR3 amino acids: CASSSAGQGLNTEAFF. CDR3 nucleotide sequence: TGCGCCAGCAGCTCCGCCGGACAGGGACTGAACACTGAAGCTTTCTTT.

This clone was detected once. The V and J genes are TRBV12-3 or TRBV12-4 and TRBJ2-7; 7 bases are shared with TRBD2. The CDR3 consists of 13 residues. Germline trimming cut 2 bases from V and 7 bases from J; bases unmatched to any gene: 5. In DNA form, the CDR3 reads TGTGCCAGCAGTTTACGAGGGGAGGGAGAGCAGTACTTC. Protein product: CASSLRGEGEQYF.

The V gene is TRBV11-2, the J gene TRBJ2-5, with 7 nucleotides matching TRBD1. Per the germline V gene, CDR1 is SGHAT and CDR2 is FQNNGV. The CDR3 sequence is 15 residues long. The V segment lost 5 bases and the J segment 2 bases; nucleotides outside the gene matches: 8. In DNA, the CDR3 is TGTGCCAGCAGCCCCCGGACAGGAGCGCAAGAGACCCAGTACTTC. Translated, it gives CASSPRTGAQETQYF.

The chain uses TRBV7-8 and TRBJ2-7, with D unclear. The CDR3 has 14 residues. In germline, CDR1 is SGHVS, CDR2 FQNEAQ. Trimming pared 0 bases from V and 2 bases from J, leaving 8 bases between. The CDR3 here is CASSLAGLAYEQYF. In DNA, the CDR3 is TGTGCCAGCAGCTTAGCGGGGTTGGCCTACGAGCAGTACTTC.

V and J are TRBV4-3 and TRBJ2-1, with D unresolved. The CDR3 has 15 residues. Trimming removed 0 bases at V and 4 bases at J, with 10 bases between. Germline CDR1 and CDR2: LGHNA and YSLEER. The CDR3 coding sequence is TGCGCCAGCAGCCAAGATCAGTTCAGTTACAATGAGCAGTTCTTC. Protein: CASSQDQFSYNEQFF.

The chain couples TRBV18 to TRBJ1-4; D gene unclear. Trimming took 0 bases from V and 4 from J, leaving 9 bases between them. This CDR3 comprises 15 residues. Germline assignment: CDR1 KGHSH and CDR2 LQKENI. This chain's CDR3 is CASSPPATRNEKLFF. In nucleotides, the CDR3 is TGTGCCAGCTCACCACCCGCAACCCGTAATGAAAAACTGTTTTTT.

V usage is TRBV11-1 and J usage is TRBJ1-6; D is ambiguous. V shed 6 bases and J shed 10 bases, with 10 bases lying between them. CDR1 and CDR2 from the germline V gene are SGHAT and FQDESV (reference sequence). The CDR3 covers 12 residues. The CDR3 reads CASRGDVSPLHF. The CDR3 bases are TGTGCCAGCAGAGGAGACGTCTCACCCCTCCACTTT.